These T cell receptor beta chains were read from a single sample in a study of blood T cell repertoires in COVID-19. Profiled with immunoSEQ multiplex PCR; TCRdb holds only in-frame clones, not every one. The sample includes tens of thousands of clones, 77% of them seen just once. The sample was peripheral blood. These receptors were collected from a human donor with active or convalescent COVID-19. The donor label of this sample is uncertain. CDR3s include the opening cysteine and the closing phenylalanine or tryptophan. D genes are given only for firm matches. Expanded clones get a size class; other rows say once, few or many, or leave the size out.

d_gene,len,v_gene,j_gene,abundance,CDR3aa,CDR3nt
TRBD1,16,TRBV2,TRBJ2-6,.,CASVRDRVSGANVLTF,TGTGCCAGCGTCCGGGACAGGGTTTCTGGGGCCAACGTCCTGACTTTC
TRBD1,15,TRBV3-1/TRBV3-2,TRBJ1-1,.,CASSGKQGADTEAFF,TGTGCCAGCAGCGGAAAACAGGGGGCGGACACTGAAGCTTTCTTT
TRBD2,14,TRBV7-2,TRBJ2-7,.,CASSLEMGLAGLYF,TGTGCCAGCAGCTTAGAGATGGGACTAGCGGGTTTGTACTTC
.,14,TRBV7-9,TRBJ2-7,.,CASSLLDGVYEQYF,TGTGCCAGCAGCTTGCTAGACGGAGTCTACGAGCAGTACTTC
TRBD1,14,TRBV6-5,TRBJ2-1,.,CASREIGQGNEQFF,TGTGCCAGCCGAGAAATAGGACAGGGCAATGAGCAGTTCTTC
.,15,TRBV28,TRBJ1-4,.,CASSLRGTTNEKLFF,TGTGCCAGCAGCCTAAGAGGGACAACTAATGAAAAACTGTTTTTT
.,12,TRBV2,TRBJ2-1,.,CASSDTVLEQFF,TGTGCCAGCAGCGATACAGTGCTGGAGCAGTTCTTC
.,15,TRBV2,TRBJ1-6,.,CASSEEGGLGSPLHF,TGTGCCAGCAGTGAAGAGGGAGGGCTAGGGTCACCCCTCCACTTT
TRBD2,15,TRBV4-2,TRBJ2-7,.,CASSQASGRRGEQYF,TGTGCCAGCAGCCAAGCCAGCGGGAGAAGGGGCGAGCAGTACTTC
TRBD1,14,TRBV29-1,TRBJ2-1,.,CSVPPGTGWSEQFF,TGCAGCGTTCCCCCCGGGACAGGCTGGAGTGAGCAGTTCTTC
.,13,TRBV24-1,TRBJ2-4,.,CATSAGGMDIQYF,TGTGCCACCAGTGCAGGGGGGATGGACATTCAGTACTTC
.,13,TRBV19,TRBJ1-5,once,CASSPQINQPQHF,TGTGCCAGTAGTCCCCAGATAAATCAGCCCCAGCATTTT
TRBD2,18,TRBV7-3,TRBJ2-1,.,CASSLQGSGGGSYNEQFF,TGTGCCAGCAGCTTACAGGGTTCGGGCGGGGGCTCCTACAATGAGCAGTTCTTC
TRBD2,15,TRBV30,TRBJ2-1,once,CAWMRSLAGYNEQFF,TGTGCCTGGATGAGGAGCTTAGCGGGATACAATGAGCAGTTCTTC
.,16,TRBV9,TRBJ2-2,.,CASSALEIPRTGELFF,TGTGCCAGCAGCGCCCTAGAGATCCCCCGCACCGGGGAGCTGTTTTTT
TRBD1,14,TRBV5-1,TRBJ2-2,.,CASSVGTDYGELFF,TGCGCCAGCAGCGTAGGGACAGACTACGGGGAGCTGTTTTTT
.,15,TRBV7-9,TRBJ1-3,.,CASRLDSSQGNTIYF,TGTGCCAGCAGGCTGGACAGTTCGCAGGGGAACACCATATATTTT
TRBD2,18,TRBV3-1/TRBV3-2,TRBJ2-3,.,CASSQGLAGSGISDTQYF,TGTGCCAGCAGCCAAGGACTAGCGGGTTCGGGGATTTCAGATACGCAGTATTTT
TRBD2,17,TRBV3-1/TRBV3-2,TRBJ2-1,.,CASSRRHGGRSYNEQFF,TGTGCCAGCAGCCGCCGACACGGCGGGAGATCCTACAATGAGCAGTTCTTC
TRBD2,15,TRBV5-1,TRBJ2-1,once,CASNSIAGENNEQFF,TGCGCCAGCAACTCAATAGCGGGAGAAAACAATGAGCAGTTCTTC
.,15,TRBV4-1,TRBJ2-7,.,CASSQENGGSYEQYF,TGCGCCAGCAGCCAAGAAAATGGGGGGTCCTACGAGCAGTACTTC